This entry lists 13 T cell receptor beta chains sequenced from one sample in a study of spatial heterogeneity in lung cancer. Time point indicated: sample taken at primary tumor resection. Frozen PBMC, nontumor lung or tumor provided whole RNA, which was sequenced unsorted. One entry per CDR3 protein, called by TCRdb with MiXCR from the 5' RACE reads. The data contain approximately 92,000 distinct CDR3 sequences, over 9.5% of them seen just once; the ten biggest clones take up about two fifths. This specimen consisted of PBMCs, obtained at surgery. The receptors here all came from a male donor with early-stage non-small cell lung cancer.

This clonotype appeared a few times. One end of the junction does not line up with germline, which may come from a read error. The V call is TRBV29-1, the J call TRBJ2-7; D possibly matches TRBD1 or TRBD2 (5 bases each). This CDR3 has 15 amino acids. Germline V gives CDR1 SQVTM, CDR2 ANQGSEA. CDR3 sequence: CSVGYTGTPGRVVFF. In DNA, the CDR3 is TGCAGCGTTGGGTACACCGGGACGCCGGGCAGAGTCGTATTCTTC.

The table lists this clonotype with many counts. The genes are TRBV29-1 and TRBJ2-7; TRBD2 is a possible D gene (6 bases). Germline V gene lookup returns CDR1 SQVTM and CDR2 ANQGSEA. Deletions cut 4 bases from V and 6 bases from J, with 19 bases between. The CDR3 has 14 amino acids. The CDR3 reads CSVAGEGLLGEQYF. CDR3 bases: TGCAGCGTTGCGGGGGAAGGGCTACTCGGCGAGCAGTACTTC.

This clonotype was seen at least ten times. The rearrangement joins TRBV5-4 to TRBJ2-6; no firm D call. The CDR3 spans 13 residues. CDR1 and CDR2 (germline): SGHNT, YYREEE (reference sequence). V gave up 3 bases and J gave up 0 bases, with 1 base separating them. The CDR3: CASSYSGANVLTF. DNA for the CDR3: TGTGCCAGCAGCTACTCTGGGGCCAACGTCCTGACTTTC.

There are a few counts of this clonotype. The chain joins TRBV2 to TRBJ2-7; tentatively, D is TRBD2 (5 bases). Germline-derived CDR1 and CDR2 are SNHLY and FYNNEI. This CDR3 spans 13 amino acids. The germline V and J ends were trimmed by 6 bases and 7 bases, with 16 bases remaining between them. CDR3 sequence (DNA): TGTGCCAGCAGGGGAAGGCGGACGGGGGAGCAGTACTTC. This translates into CASRGRRTGEQYF. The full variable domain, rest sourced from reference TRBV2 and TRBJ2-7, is EPEVTQTPSHQVTQMGQEVILRCVPISNHLYFYWYRQILGQKVEFLVSFYNNEISEKSEIFDDQFSVERPDGSNFTLKIRSTKLEDSAMYFCASRGRRTGEQYFGPGTRLTVT.

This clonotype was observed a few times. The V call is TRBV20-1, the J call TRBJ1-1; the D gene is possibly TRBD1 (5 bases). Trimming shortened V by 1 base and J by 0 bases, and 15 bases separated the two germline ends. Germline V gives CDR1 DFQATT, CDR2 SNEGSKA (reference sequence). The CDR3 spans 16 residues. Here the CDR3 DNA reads TGCAGTGCTAGAGGATTGACAGCGGGTATGAACACTGAAGCTTTCTTT. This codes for CSARGLTAGMNTEAFF.

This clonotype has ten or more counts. CDR3 nucleotides: TGCGCCAGCAGCTTGCCCGGGACTAGCGGGCGCAATGAGCAGTTCTTC. Translated, it gives CASSLPGTSGRNEQFF. The V call is TRBV5-1, the J call TRBJ2-1; TRBD2 matches at 12 bases. The CDR3 extends over 16 amino acids. The V segment lost 1 base and the J segment 6 bases; nucleotides outside the gene matches: 5. Germline V gene sequence: CDR1 SGHRS, CDR2 YFSETQ.

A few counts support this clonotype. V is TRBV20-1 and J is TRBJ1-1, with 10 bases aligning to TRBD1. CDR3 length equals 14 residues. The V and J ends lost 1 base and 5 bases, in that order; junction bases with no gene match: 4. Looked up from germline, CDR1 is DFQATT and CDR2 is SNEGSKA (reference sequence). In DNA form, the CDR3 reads TGCAGTGCTAGAGTTGGGACAGGGGAGACTGAAGCTTTCTTT. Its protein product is CSARVGTGETEAFF.

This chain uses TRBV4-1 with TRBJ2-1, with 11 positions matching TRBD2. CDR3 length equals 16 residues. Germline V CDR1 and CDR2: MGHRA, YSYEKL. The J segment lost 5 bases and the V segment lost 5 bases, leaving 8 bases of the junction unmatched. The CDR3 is CASSVPGLADHNEQFF. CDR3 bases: TGCGCCAGCAGCGTACCGGGACTAGCGGACCACAATGAGCAGTTCTTC.

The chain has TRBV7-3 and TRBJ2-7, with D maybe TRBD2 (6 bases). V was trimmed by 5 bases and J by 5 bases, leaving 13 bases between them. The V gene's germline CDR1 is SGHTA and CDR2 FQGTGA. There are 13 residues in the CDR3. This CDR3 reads CASSPRELNEQYF. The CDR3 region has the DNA TGTGCCAGCAGCCCACGGGAGTTGAACGAGCAGTACTTC.

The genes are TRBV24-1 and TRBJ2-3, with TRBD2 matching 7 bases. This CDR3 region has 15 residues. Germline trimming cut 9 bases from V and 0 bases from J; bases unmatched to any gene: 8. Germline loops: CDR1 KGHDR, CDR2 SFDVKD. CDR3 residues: CATAEAGSSTDTQYF. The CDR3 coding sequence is TGTGCCACCGCAGAAGCGGGGTCTAGCACAGATACGCAGTATTTT.

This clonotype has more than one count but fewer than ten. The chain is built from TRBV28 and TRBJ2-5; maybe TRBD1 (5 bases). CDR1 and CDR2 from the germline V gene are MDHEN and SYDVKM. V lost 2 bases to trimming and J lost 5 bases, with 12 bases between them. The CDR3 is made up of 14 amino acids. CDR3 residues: CASSLAGLGETQYF. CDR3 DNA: TGTGCCAGCAGTTTAGCAGGGCTAGGCGAGACCCAGTACTTC.

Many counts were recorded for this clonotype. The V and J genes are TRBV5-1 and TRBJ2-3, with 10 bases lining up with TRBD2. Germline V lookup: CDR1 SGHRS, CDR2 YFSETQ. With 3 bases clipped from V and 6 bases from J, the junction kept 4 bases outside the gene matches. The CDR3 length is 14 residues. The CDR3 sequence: CASSSSGRADTQYF. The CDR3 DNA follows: TGCGCCAGCAGCTCCAGCGGGAGGGCCGATACGCAGTATTTT.

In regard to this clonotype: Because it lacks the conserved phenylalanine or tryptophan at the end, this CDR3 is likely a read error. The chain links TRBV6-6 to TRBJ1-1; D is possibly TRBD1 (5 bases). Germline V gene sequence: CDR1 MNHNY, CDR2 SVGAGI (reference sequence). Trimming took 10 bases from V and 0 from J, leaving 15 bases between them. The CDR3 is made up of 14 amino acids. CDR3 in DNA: TGTGCCACCCTACCCGGGGGACTGAACACTGAAGCTTTCATT. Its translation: CATLPGGLNTEAFI.